These 2 T cell receptor beta chains were sequenced from one sample in a study of blood T cell repertoires in COVID-19. Sequenced by immunoSEQ multiplex PCR; TCRdb stores in-frame clones only, minus some. The sample lists 65,000 to 90,000 clones; approximately 80% were seen once. Sequencing input: peripheral blood. The receptors originated from a man older than 75 with active or convalescent COVID-19.

This clone was detected only once. V and J are TRBV6-1 and TRBJ2-1; D may be TRBD2 (7 bases). Germline V gene lookup returns CDR1 MNHNS and CDR2 SASEGT. The CDR3 totals 15 residues. V gave up 2 bases and J gave up 6 bases, with 14 bases separating them. The CDR3 here is CASSEWKGGPNEQFF. In nucleotides, the CDR3 is TGTGCCAGCAGTGAATGGAAGGGGGGGCCCAATGAGCAGTTCTTC.

The chain employs TRBV13 and TRBJ2-7, with 10 positions matching TRBD2. This CDR3 contains 16 residues. The ends lost 5 bases at V and 0 bases at J; junction bases unmatched: 7. Per the germline V gene, CDR1 is PRHDT and CDR2 is FYEKMQ (reference sequence). CDR3 sequence reads: CASSRGLAENSYEQYF. CDR3 DNA sequence: TGTGCCAGCAGCCGCGGACTAGCGGAGAACTCCTACGAGCAGTACTTC.